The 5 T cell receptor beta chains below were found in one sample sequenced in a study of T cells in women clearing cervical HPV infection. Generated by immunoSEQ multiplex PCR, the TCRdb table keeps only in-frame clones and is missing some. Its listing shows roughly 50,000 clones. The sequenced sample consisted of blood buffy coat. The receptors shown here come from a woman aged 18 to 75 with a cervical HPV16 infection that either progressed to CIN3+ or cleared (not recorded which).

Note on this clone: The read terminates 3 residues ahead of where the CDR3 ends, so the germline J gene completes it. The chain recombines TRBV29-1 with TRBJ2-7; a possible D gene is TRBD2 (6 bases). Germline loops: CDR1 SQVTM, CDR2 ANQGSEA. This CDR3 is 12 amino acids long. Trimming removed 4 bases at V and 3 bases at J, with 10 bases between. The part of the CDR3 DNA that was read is TGCAGCGTTGGGGGACTCTTCTACGAG. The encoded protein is CSVGGLFYE. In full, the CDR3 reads CSVGGLFYEQYF.

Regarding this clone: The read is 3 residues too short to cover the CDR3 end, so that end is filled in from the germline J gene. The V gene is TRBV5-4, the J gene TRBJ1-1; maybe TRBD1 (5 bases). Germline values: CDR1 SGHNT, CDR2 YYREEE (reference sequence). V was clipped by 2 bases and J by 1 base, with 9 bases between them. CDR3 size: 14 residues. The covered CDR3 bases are TGTGCCAGCAGCTTTGGGGCACCGAACACTGAA. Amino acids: CASSFGAPNTE. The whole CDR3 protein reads CASSFGAPNTEAFF.

The CDR3 region is CASTLAGLQETQYF. The DNA read from the CDR3 is TGTGCCAGCACCCTAGCGGGACTCCAAGAGACC. This chain joins TRBV2 and TRBJ2-5; 9 bases fit TRBD2. The missing CDR3 end, 3 residues past where the read stops, is filled in from the germline J gene. The germline CDR1 and CDR2 sequences are SNHLY and FYNNEI. Losses at the gene ends were 7 bases for V and 1 base for J; bases not matched to a gene: 4. The CDR3 totals 14 residues. Complete variable domain (other parts from reference TRBV2 and TRBJ2-5): EPEVTQTPSHQVTQMGQEVILRCVPISNHLYFYWYRQILGQKVEFLVSFYNNEISEKSEIFDDQFSVERPDGSNFTLKIRSTKLEDSAMYFCASTLAGLQETQYFGPGTRLLVL.

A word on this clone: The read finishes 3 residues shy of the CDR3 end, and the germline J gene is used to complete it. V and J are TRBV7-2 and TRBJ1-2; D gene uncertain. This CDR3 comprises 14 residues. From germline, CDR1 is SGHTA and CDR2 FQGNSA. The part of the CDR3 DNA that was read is TGTGCCAGCGCCGGGGAGTCTCTATCTATGAGC. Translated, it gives CASAGESLSMS. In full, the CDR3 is CASAGESLSMSYTF.

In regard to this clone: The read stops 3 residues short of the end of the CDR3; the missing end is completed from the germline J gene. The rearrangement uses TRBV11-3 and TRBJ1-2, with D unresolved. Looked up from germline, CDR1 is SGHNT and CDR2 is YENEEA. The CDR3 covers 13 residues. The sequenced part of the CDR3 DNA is TGTGCCAGCAGCGGAGGAGCAGGCGAGACC. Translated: CASSGGAGET. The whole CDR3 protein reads CASSGGAGETYTF.